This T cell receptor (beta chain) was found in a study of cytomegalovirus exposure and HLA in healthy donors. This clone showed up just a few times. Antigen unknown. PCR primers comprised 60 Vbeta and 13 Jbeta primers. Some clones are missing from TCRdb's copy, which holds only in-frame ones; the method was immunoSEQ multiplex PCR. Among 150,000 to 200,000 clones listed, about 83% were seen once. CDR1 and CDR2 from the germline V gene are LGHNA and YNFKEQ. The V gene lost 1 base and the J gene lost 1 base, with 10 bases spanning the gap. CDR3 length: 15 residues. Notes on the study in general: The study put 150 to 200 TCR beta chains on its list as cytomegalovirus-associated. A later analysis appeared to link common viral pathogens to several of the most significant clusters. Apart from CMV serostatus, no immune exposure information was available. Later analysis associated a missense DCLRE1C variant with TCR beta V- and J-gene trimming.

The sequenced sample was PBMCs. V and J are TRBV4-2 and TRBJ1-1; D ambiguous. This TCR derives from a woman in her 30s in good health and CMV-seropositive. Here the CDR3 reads CASSQGTTQNTEAFF. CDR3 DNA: TGTGCCAGCAGCCAAGGAACAACCCAGAACACTGAAGCTTTCTTT.